Below are 25 T cell receptor beta chains sequenced from a single sample in a study of blood T cell repertoires in COVID-19. Assay: immunoSEQ multiplex PCR; the TCRdb copy retains only in-frame clones and omits some. The profile shows some 190,000 clones, 80% to 90% of them singletons. Sequences were obtained from peripheral blood. The receptor set was obtained from a human donor with active or convalescent COVID-19. The donor label of this sample is uncertain.

The chain combines TRBV30 with TRBJ2-7, with D maybe TRBD1 (5 bases). This CDR3 is 15 amino acids long. Deletions cut 4 bases from V and 6 bases from J, with 22 bases between. Germline CDR1 GTSNPN, CDR2 SVGIG (reference sequence). The CDR3 DNA is TGTGCCTGGAAGCCTGTGACAGACTTCACCCGCGAGCAGTACTTC. Translated, it gives CAWKPVTDFTREQYF.

The chain carries TRBV10-3 and TRBJ1-2; perhaps TRBD1 as D (5 bases). Trimming cost V 5 bases and J 6 bases, with 10 bases left between them. CDR3 length equals 12 residues. Germline CDR1 is ENHRY and CDR2 is SYGVKD. The CDR3 nucleotides are TGTGCCATCAGTCCCGGGACTGATGGCTACACCTTC. Translating it yields CAISPGTDGYTF.

V usage is TRBV5-6 and J usage is TRBJ1-2; TRBD1 might be the D (5 bases). Deletions cut 1 base from V and 5 bases from J, with 12 bases between. Germline assignment: CDR1 SGHDT and CDR2 YYEEEE. This CDR3 has 14 residues. Written as DNA, the CDR3 is TGTGCCAGCAGCTTGACAGGTCGAGAGTATGGCTACACCTTC. This gives the protein CASSLTGREYGYTF.

The J gene is TRBJ2-5, the V gene TRBV11-2, with 7 bases matching TRBD2. CDR1 is SGHAT, CDR2 FQNNGV, per germline. The CDR3 spans 15 residues. The trim removed 3 bases at V and 3 bases at J, leaving 7 bases unmatched. The CDR3 DNA sequence: TGTGCCAGCAGCTTCGCCCTGGGACTAAAAGAGACCCAGTACTTC. Residues: CASSFALGLKETQYF.

The chain has TRBV5-4 and TRBJ2-4; TRBD2 aligns across 8 bases. J gave up 2 bases and V 3 bases, and 7 bases lay outside the gene matches. CDR3 length equals 16 residues. Per germline, CDR1 SGHNT and CDR2 YYREEE (reference sequence). The CDR3 nucleotides read TGTGCCAGCAGCTGGACCAGCGGGAGATCCAAAAACATTCAGTACTTC. The encoded protein is CASSWTSGRSKNIQYF.

This chain joins TRBV13 and TRBJ1-2, with 9 bases fitting TRBD1. V trimming: 4 bases; J trimming: 6 bases; junction bases outside the gene matches: 3. CDR1 is PRHDT, CDR2 FYEKMQ, per germline (reference sequence). The CDR3 extends over 13 amino acids. The CDR3 spells CASSWDRANGYTF. DNA of the CDR3: TGTGCCAGCAGCTGGGACAGGGCGAATGGCTACACCTTC.

CDR3 amino acids: CASIRQGQDTQYF. The CDR3 region has the DNA TGTGCCAGCATTAGACAGGGACAAGATACGCAGTATTTT. V gene TRBV28 combines with J gene TRBJ2-3; 7 positions agree with TRBD1. Germline V lookup: CDR1 MDHEN, CDR2 SYDVKM. The CDR3 runs 13 residues. V lost 7 bases, J lost 5 bases, and 6 bases stayed unmatched.

V and J are TRBV29-1 and TRBJ1-1; D gene unclear. The CDR3 contains 14 residues. Between the trimmed V and J ends, which lost 4 bases and 1 base, there was a span of 13 bases. CDR1 and CDR2 (germline): SQVTM, ANQGSEA. CDR3 sequence: CSVARRTQNTEAFF. Here the CDR3 DNA reads TGCAGCGTTGCCCGACGGACTCAGAACACTGAAGCTTTCTTT.

This rearrangement joins TRBV2 to TRBJ1-5; 9 bases align to TRBD1. This CDR3 has 14 amino acids. Per germline, CDR1 SNHLY and CDR2 FYNNEI. Trimming at V came to 4 bases and at J to 9 bases, leaving 7 bases not matched to a gene. The CDR3 region has the DNA TGTGCCAGCAGTGTGGGGACAGGGTTTTCGCCCCAGCATTTT. Translated, it gives CASSVGTGFSPQHF.

This chain links TRBV25-1 with TRBJ2-1; 10 bases are shared with TRBD2. The CDR3 runs to 14 residues. The germline V gene encodes CDR1 MGHDK and CDR2 SYGVNS. With V trimmed by 4 bases and J by 8 bases, 5 bases remained unmatched. The CDR3, as DNA: TGTGCCAGCAGTGGAGCGGGAGGGCGGCATGAGCAGTTCTTC. It translates to CASSGAGGRHEQFF. Full variable domain (rest looked up from reference TRBV25-1 and TRBJ2-1): EADIYQTPRYLVIGTGKKITLECSQTMGHDKMYWYQQDPGMELHLIHYSYGVNSTEKGDLSSESTVSRIRTEHFPLTLESARPSHTSQYLCASSGAGGRHEQFFGPGTRLTVL.

This clone was seen just once. The V gene is TRBV5-6, the J gene TRBJ2-5; D gene uncertain. Trimming removed 6 bases from V and 4 bases from J, with 22 bases in between. The CDR3 length is 16 residues. Germline CDR1 is SGHDT and CDR2 is YYEEEE. This CDR3 is CASTSLFVEARETQYF. The CDR3 DNA reads as TGTGCCAGCACCTCCCTGTTCGTCGAGGCTAGAGAGACCCAGTACTTC.

The genes are TRBV24-1 and TRBJ1-2; the match to TRBD1 covers 10 bases. Trimming at V came to 2 bases and at J to 6 bases, leaving 5 bases not matched to a gene. Germline CDR1 reads KGHDR; CDR2 reads SFDVKD. The CDR3 is 15 amino acids. CDR3 protein: CATSDWPTGGHGYTF. The CDR3 bases are TGTGCCACCAGTGATTGGCCGACAGGGGGCCATGGCTACACCTTC.

V and J are TRBV5-1 and TRBJ1-1; no clear D. Trimming took 4 bases from V and 0 from J, leaving 10 bases between them. The CDR3 contains 14 residues. Germline values: CDR1 SGHRS, CDR2 YFSETQ. In nucleotides, the CDR3 is TGCGCCAGCAGCGACGGAGGACTGAACACTGAAGCTTTCTTT. Protein sequence: CASSDGGLNTEAFF.

The chain joins TRBV12-5 to TRBJ2-5, with D uncertain. The ends were cut back, 5 bases at V and 4 bases at J, with 14 bases in the middle. Looked up from germline, CDR1 is LGHNT and CDR2 is FRNRAP. The CDR3 spans 14 residues. CDR3 in DNA: TGTGCTAGTGGTCCCTCCTTTAGCCCAGAGACCCAGTACTTC. Amino acid sequence: CASGPSFSPETQYF.

The chain combines TRBV6-1 with TRBJ2-7; TRBD1 matches at 7 bases. CDR1 MNHNS and CDR2 SASEGT come from the germline V gene. V lost 0 bases, J lost 4 bases, and 12 bases stayed unmatched. This CDR3 comprises 17 residues. CDR3 region: CASSEALAGTVLYEQYF. DNA of the CDR3: TGTGCCAGCAGTGAAGCTCTAGCCGGGACAGTCTTGTACGAGCAGTACTTC.

V usage is TRBV27 and J usage is TRBJ1-2; D is unclear. This CDR3 contains 13 residues. Germline assignment: CDR1 MNHEY and CDR2 SMNVEV (reference sequence). Trimming cost V 2 bases and J 5 bases, with 9 bases left between them. For the CDR3, the DNA is TGTGCCAGCAGTTTAAGTCGGTCATATGGCTACACCTTC. Protein: CASSLSRSYGYTF.

In its sample, this clone was seen once. The chain links TRBV14 to TRBJ2-5; the D gene is possibly TRBD1 (5 bases). V dropped 6 bases and J dropped 5 bases, with 10 bases sitting between them. In germline, CDR1 is SGHDN, CDR2 FVKESK. The CDR3 contains 12 residues. The CDR3 DNA reads as TGTGCCAGCAGGGTCAAGGGGGAGACCCAGTACTTC. It translates to CASRVKGETQYF.

The chain has TRBV4-1 and TRBJ2-5, with D maybe TRBD2 (6 bases). CDR1 and CDR2 from the germline V gene are MGHRA and YSYEKL. CDR3 length: 14 residues. V was shortened by 3 bases and J by 5 bases, with 13 bases between the two germline ends. The CDR3 sequence: CASSHVGGAETQYF. CDR3 sequence (DNA): TGCGCCAGCAGCCACGTCGGCGGGGCCGAGACCCAGTACTTC.

V gene TRBV7-2 combines with J gene TRBJ1-3; D remains ambiguous. CDR3 length: 16 residues. Trimming stripped 5 bases from V and 0 bases from J, with 14 bases between. CDR1 is SGHTA and CDR2 is FQGNSA in the germline V gene. Here the CDR3 DNA reads TGTGCCAGCAGCCCGGCAGGCGGGGTCTCTGGAAACACCATATATTTT. Protein sequence: CASSPAGGVSGNTIYF.

This chain uses TRBV5-6 with TRBJ2-3; the match to TRBD1 covers 7 bases. Germline CDR1 SGHDT, CDR2 YYEEEE. This CDR3 region has 17 residues. V shed 0 bases, J shed 2 bases, and the junction held 9 bases outside the gene matches. For the CDR3, the DNA is TGTGCCAGCAGCTTGGGGGACAGCCTATACTCCACAGATACGCAGTATTTT. Its translation is CASSLGDSLYSTDTQYF.

This clone has a handful of counts. The CDR3 nucleotides read TGCGCCAGCAGCTTAAAAGGACAGGGGAGTAATTCACCCCTCCACTTT. The encoded protein is CASSLKGQGSNSPLHF. This chain links TRBV5-1 with TRBJ1-6, with 9 nucleotides matching TRBD1. Germline CDR1 and CDR2: SGHRS and YFSETQ. The CDR3 length is 16 residues. V was clipped by 2 bases and J by 6 bases; unmatched bases: 6.

This sequence joins TRBV28 and TRBJ1-2; the D gene is possibly TRBD1 (6 bases). The CDR3 length is 14 residues. V shed 6 bases and J shed 5 bases, with 16 bases lying between them. CDR1 is MDHEN and CDR2 is SYDVKM in the germline V gene. CDR3 sequence (DNA): TGTGCCAGCAGAGCTGACAGGACCACATATGGCTACACCTTC. Amino acids: CASRADRTTYGYTF.

The chain carries TRBV30 and TRBJ1-3; tentative D call: TRBD1 (5 bases). The germline gives CDR1 GTSNPN, CDR2 SVGIG (reference sequence). This CDR3 has 14 amino acids. V shed 0 bases and J shed 7 bases, with 13 bases lying between them. The CDR3 nucleotides read TGTGCCTGGAGTGTCCGGGGGTCTATTAACACCATATATTTT. Translation gives CAWSVRGSINTIYF.

The J gene is TRBJ2-2, the V gene TRBV10-3; a weak D match, TRBD1 (6 bases). Germline V gives CDR1 ENHRY, CDR2 SYGVKD. The CDR3 contains 13 residues. V gave up 7 bases and J gave up 4 bases, with 10 bases separating them. The CDR3 DNA is TGTGCCATCAACAGGGTGAGCACCGGGGAGCTGTTTTTT. Encoded protein: CAINRVSTGELFF.

This clone has a handful of counts. V gene TRBV4-1 combines with J gene TRBJ2-1; D possibly corresponds to TRBD2 (6 bases). Germline CDR1 is MGHRA and CDR2 is YSYEKL. CDR3 length: 15 residues. V was cut by 1 base and J by 8 bases, with 15 bases left in between. The CDR3 DNA reads TGCGCCAGCAGCCAAGTTCAACTAGCCGGCGATGAGCAGTTCTTC. This encodes CASSQVQLAGDEQFF.